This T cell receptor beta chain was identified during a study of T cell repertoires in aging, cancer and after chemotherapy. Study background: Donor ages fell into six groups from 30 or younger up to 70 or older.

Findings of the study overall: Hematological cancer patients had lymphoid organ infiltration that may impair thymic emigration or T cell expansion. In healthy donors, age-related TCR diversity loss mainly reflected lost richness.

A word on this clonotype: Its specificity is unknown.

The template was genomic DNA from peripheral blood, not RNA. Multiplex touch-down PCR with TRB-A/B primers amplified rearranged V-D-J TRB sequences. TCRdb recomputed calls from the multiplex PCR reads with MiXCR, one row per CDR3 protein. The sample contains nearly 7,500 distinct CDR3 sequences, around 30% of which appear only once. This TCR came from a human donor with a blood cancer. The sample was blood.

CDR3 residues: CASSEELAGSASTDTQYF. The CDR3 DNA follows: TGTGCCAGCAGTGAGGAACTAGCGGGGAGTGCTAGCACAGATACGCAGTATTTT. The chain employs TRBV6-5 and TRBJ2-3; 10 bases align to TRBD2. This CDR3 comprises 18 residues. CDR1 is MNHEY, CDR2 SVGAGI, per germline. The J segment lost 0 bases and the V segment lost 5 bases, leaving 11 bases of the junction unmatched.